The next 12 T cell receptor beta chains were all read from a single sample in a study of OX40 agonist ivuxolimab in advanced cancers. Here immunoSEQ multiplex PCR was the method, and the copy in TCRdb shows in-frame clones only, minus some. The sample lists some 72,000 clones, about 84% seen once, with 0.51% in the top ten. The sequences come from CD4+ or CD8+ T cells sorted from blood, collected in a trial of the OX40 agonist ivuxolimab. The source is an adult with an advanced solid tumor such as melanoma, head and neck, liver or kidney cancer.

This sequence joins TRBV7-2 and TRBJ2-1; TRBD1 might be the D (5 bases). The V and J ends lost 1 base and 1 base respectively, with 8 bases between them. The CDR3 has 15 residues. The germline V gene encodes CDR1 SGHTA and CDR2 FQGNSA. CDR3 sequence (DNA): TGTGCCAGCAGCTTAGAAGGGGTGTCCTACAATGAGCAGTTCTTC. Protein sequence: CASSLEGVSYNEQFF.

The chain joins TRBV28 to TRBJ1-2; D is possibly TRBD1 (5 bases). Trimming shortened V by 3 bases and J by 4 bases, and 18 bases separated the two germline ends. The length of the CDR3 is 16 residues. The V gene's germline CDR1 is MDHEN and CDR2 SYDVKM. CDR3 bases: TGTGCCAGCAGTTTTCAGGCAGGGCCCTACCTCTATGGCTACACCTTC. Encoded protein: CASSFQAGPYLYGYTF.

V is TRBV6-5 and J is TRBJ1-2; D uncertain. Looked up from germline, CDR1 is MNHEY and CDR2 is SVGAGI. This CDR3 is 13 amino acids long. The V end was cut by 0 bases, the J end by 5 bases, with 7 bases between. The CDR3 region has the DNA TGTGCCAGCAGTTACTCGGAAGGGTATGGCTACACCTTC. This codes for CASSYSEGYGYTF.

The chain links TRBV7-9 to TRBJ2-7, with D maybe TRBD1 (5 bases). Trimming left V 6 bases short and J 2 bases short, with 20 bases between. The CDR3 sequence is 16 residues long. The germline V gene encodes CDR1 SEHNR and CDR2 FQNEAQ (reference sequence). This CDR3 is CASSEKGFFETYEQYF. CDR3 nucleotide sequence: TGTGCCAGCAGTGAAAAGGGGTTTTTCGAGACCTACGAGCAGTACTTC. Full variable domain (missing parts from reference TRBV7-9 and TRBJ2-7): DTGVSQNPRHKITKRGQNVTFRCDPISEHNRLYWYRQTLGQGPEFLTYFQNEAQLEKSRLLSDRFSAERPKGSFSTLEIQRTEQGDSAMYLCASSEKGFFETYEQYFGPGTRLTVT.

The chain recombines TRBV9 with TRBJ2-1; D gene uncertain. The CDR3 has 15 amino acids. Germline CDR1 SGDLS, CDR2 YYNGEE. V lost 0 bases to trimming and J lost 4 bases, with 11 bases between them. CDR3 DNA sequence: TGTGCCAGCAGCGTAGCTTCCGGCAAATACAATGAGCAGTTCTTC. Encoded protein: CASSVASGKYNEQFF.

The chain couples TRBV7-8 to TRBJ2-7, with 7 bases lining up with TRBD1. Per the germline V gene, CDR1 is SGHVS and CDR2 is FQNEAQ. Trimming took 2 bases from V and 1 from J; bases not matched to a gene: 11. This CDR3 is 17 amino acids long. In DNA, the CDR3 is TGTGCCAGCAGCTTAAGCATTCGGACAGGCCGATCCTACGAGCAGTACTTC. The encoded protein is CASSLSIRTGRSYEQYF.

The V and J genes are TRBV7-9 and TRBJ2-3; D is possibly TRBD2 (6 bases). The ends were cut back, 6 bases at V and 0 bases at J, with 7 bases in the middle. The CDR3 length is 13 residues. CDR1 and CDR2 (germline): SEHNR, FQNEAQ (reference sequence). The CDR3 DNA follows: TGTGCCAGCAGGCGGGAAAGCACAGATACGCAGTATTTT. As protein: CASRRESTDTQYF.

The CDR3 sequence: CASTGGNNSPLHF. The CDR3 bases are TGTGCCAGCACTGGAGGGAATAATTCACCCCTCCACTTT. The chain recombines TRBV6-6 with TRBJ1-6; D not resolved. CDR1 MNHNY and CDR2 SVGAGI come from the germline V gene (reference sequence). Trimming stripped 7 bases from V and 5 bases from J, with 9 bases between. The CDR3 runs 13 residues.

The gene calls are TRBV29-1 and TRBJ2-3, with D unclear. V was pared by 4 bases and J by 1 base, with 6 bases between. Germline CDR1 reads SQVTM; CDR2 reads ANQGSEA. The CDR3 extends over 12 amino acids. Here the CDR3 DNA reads TGCAGCGTTGTAGAGGGCACAGATACGCAGTATTTT. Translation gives CSVVEGTDTQYF.

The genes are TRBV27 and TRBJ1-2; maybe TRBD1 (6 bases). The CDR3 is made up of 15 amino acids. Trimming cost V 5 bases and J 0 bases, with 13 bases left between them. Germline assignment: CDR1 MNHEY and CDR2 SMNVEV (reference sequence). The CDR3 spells CASSTRGGANYGYTF. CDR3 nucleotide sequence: TGTGCCAGCAGTACACGAGGGGGAGCTAACTATGGCTACACCTTC.

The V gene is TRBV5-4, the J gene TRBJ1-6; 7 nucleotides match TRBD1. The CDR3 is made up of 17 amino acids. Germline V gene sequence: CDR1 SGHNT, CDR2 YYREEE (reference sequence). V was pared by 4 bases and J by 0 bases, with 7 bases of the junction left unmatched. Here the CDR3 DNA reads TGTGCCAGCAGCGGGAGACAGGGTGGCTCCTATAATTCACCCCTCCACTTT. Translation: CASSGRQGGSYNSPLHF.

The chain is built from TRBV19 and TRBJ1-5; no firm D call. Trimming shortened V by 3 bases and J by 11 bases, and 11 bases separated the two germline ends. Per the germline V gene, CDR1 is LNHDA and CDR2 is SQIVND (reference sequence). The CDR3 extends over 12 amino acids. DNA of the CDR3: TGTGCCAGTAGTATCCCTGCGACCTCCCAGCATTTT. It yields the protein CASSIPATSQHF.